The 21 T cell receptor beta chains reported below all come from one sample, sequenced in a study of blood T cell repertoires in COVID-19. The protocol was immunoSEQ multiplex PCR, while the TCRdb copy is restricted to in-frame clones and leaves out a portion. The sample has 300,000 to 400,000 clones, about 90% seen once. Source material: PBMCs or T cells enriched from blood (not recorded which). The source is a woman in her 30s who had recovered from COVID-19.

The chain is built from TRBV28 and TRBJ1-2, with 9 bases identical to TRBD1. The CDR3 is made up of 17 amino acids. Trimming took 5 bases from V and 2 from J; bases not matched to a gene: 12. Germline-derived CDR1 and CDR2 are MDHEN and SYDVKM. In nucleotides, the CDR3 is TGTGCCAGCAGTCTCAGCAGCCGGGACAGGGAGAACTATGGCTACACCTTC. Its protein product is CASSLSSRDRENYGYTF.

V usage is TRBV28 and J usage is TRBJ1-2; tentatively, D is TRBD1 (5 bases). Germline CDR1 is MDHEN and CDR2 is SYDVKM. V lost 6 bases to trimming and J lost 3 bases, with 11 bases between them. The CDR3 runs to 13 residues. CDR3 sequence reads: CASSPDMHYGYTF. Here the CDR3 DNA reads TGTGCCAGCAGCCCGGACATGCACTATGGCTACACCTTC.

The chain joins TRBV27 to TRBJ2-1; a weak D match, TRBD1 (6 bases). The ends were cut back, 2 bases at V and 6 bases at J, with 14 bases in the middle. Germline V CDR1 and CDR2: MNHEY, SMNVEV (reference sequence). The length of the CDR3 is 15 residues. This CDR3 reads CASSLGGGSGNEQFF. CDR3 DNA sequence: TGTGCCAGCAGTTTAGGGGGCGGGTCGGGCAATGAGCAGTTCTTC.

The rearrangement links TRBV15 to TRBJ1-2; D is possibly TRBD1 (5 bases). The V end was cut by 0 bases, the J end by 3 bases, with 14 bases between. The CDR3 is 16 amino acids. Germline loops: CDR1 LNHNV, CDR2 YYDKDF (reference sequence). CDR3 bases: TGTGCCACCAGCAGAGATCGAGCAGGGTTAGACTATGGCTACACCTTC. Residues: CATSRDRAGLDYGYTF.

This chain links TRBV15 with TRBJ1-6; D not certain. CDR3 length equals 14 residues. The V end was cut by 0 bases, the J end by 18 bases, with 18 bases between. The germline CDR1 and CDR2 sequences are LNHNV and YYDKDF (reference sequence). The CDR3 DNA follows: TGTGCCACCAGCAGAGATACGGCAGGAATTAATTACCACTTT. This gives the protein CATSRDTAGINYHF.

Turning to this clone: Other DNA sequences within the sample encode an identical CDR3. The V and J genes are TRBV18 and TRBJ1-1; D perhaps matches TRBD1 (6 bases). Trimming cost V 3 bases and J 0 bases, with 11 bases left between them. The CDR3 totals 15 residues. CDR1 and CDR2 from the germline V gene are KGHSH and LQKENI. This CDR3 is CASSPGQIMNTEAFF. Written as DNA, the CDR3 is TGTGCCAGCTCACCCGGACAGATAATGAACACTGAAGCTTTCTTT.

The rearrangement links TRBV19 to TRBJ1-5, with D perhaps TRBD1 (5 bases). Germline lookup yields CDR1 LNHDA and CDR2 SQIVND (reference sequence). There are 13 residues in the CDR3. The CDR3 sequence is CASTLGGVQPQHF. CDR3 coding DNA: TGTGCTTCGACCTTGGGAGGGGTGCAGCCCCAGCATTTT. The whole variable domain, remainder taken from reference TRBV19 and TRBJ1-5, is DGGITQSPKYLFRKEGQNVTLSCEQNLNHDAMYWYRQDPGQGLRLIYYSQIVNDFQKGDIAEGYSVSREKKESFPLTVTSAQKNPTAFYLCASTLGGVQPQHFGDGTRLSIL.

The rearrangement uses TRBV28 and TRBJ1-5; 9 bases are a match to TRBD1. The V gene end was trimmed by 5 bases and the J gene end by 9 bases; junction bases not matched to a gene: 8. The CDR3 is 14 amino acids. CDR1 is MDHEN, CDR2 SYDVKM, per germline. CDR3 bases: TGTGCCAGCAGTAGGGGACAGGGCTCGGGGCCCCAGCATTTT. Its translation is CASSRGQGSGPQHF. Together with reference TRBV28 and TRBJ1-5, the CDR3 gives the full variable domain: DVKVTQSSRYLVKRTGEKVFLECVQDMDHENMFWYRQDPGLGLRLIYFSYDVKMKEKGDIPEGYSVSREKKERFSLILESASTNQTSMYLCASSRGQGSGPQHFGDGTRLSIL.

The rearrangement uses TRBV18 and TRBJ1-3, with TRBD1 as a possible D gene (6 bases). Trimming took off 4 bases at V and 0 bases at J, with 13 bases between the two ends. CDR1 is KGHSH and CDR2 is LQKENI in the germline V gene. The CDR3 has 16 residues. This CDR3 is CASSLTDSVSGNTIYF. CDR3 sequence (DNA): TGTGCCAGCTCACTTACGGACAGCGTCTCTGGAAACACCATATATTTT.

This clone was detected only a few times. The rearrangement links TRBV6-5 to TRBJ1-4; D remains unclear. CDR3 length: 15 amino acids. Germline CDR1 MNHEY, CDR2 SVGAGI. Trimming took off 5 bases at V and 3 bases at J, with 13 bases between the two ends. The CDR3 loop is CASSRAVGSNEKLFF. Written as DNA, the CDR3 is TGTGCCAGCAGTCGCGCGGTTGGTTCTAATGAAAAACTGTTTTTT.

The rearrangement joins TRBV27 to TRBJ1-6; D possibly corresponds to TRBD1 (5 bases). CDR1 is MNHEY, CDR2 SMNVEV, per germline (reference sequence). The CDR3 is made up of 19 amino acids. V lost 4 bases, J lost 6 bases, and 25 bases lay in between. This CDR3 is CASSSSRDFRRRANSPLHF. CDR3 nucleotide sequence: TGTGCCAGCAGTTCCAGCCGGGACTTCCGAAGGAGGGCTAATTCACCCCTCCACTTT.

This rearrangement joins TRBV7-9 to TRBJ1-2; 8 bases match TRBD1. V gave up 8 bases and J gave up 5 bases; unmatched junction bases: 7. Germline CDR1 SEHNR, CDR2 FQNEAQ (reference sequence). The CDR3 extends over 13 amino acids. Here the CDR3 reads CASSAGGVYGYTF. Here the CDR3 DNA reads TGTGCCAGCTCCGCAGGGGGCGTTTATGGCTACACCTTC. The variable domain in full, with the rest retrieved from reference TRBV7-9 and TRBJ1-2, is DTGVSQNPRHKITKRGQNVTFRCDPISEHNRLYWYRQTLGQGPEFLTYFQNEAQLEKSRLLSDRFSAERPKGSFSTLEIQRTEQGDSAMYLCASSAGGVYGYTFGSGTRLTVV.

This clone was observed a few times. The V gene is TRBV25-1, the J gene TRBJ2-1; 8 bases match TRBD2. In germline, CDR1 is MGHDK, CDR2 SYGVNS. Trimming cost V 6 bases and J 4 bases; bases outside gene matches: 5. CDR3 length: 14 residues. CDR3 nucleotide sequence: TGTGCCAGCAGGGGAGCGGGGGAGTACAATGAGCAGTTCTTC. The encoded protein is CASRGAGEYNEQFF.

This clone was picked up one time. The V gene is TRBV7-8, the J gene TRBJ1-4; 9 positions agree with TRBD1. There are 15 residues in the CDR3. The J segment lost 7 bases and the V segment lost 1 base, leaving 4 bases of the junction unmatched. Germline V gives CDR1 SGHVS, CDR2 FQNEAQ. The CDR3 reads CASSLGTGQGEKLFF. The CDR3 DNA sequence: TGTGCCAGCAGCTTAGGTACGGGACAGGGTGAAAAACTGTTTTTT.

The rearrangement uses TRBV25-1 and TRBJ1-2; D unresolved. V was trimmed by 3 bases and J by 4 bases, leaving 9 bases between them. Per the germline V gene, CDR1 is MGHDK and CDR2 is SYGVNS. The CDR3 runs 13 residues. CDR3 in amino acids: CASSDPPGYGYTF. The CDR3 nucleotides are TGTGCCAGCAGTGACCCCCCCGGCTATGGCTACACCTTC.

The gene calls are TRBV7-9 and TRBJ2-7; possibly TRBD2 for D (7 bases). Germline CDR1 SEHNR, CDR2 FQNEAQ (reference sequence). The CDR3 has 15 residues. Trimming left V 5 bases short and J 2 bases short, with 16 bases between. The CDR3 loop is CASSPHRGGAYEQYF. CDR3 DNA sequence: TGTGCCAGCAGCCCACATCGCGGGGGCGCCTACGAGCAGTACTTC.

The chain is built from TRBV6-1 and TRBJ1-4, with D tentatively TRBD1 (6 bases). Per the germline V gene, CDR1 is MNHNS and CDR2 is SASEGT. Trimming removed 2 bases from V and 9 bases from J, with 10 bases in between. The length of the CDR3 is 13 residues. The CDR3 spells CASSETGGKKLFF. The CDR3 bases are TGTGCCAGCAGTGAAACGGGGGGCAAAAAACTGTTTTTT.

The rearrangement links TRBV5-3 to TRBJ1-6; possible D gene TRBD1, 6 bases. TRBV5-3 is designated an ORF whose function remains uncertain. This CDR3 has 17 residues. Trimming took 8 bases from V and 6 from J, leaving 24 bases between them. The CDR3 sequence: CARTADSRQEVNSPLHF. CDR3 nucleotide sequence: TGTGCCAGGACCGCGGACAGCCGACAAGAGGTTAATTCACCCCTCCACTTT.

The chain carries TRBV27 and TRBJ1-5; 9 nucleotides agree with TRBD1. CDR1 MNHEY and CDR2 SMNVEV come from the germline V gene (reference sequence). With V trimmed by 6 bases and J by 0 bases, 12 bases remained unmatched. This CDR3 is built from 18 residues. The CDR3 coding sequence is TGTGCCAGCAGAGGGACAGGGCAAGGTATAGGTAGCAATCAGCCCCAGCATTTT. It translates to CASRGTGQGIGSNQPQHF.

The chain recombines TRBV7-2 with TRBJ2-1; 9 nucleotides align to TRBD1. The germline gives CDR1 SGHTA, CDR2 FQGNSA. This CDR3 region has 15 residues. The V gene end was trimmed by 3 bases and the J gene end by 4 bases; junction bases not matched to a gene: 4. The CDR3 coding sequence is TGTGCCAGCAGCTTGCCGGGACAGGGTTACAATGAGCAGTTCTTC. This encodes CASSLPGQGYNEQFF.

The CDR3 region has the DNA TGTGCCAGCAGCCCCCAAGACAGGGCGGGTCAGCCCCAGCATTTT. Protein sequence: CASSPQDRAGQPQHF. The chain joins TRBV7-6 to TRBJ1-5; TRBD1 matches 7 bases. V shed 5 bases and J 6 bases; nucleotides not matched to a gene: 10. Looked up from germline, CDR1 is SGHVS and CDR2 is FNYEAQ. The CDR3 covers 15 residues.